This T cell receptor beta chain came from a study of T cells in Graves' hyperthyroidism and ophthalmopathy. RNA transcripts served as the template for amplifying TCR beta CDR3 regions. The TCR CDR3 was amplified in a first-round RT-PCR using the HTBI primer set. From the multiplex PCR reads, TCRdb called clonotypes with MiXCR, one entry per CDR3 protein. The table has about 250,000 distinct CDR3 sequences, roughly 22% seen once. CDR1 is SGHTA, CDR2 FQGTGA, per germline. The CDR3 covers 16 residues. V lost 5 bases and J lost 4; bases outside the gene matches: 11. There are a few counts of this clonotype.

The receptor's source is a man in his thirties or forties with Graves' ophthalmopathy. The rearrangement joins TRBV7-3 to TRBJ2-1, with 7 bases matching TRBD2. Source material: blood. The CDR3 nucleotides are TGTGCCAGCAGCCCGCAAGCGGGGATAACGTACAATGAGCAGTTCTTC. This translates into CASSPQAGITYNEQFF. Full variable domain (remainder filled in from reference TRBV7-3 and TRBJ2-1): GAGVSQTPSNKVTEKGKYVELRCDPISGHTALYWYRQSLGQGPEFLIYFQGTGAADDSGLPNDRFFAVRPEGSVSTLKIQRTERGDSAVYLCASSPQAGITYNEQFFGPGTRLTVL.